The 27 T cell receptor beta chains given below trace back to one sample, sequenced in a study of beta chain features in type 1 diabetes. Expressed TCRB transcripts were sequenced, since all the RNA that had been isolated was reverse transcribed. TCRdb's table, derived via immunoSEQ multiplex PCR, lists solely in-frame clones and lacks some. The sample has approximately 250,000 clones; roughly 16% are singletons. The study, taken as a whole, reports: The study found moderately but significantly shorter TCRB CDR3s in all four CD4+ subsets of Type 1 diabetes patients.

No cognate antigen is known for these TCRs. The sequenced material came from naive CD4+ T cells from blood. Source of these receptors: a man under 40 with type 1 diabetes.

This clone was observed a few times. CDR3 loop: CASSRPPGHGYTF. The CDR3 DNA sequence: TGTGCCAGCAGCCGGCCCCCAGGCCATGGCTACACCTTC. The V gene is TRBV7-9, the J gene TRBJ1-2; D not certain. V was pared by 5 bases and J by 6 bases, with 13 bases between. Germline-derived CDR1 and CDR2 are SEHNR and FQNEAQ (reference sequence). The CDR3 runs 13 residues.

This clone was detected ten times or more. The chain joins TRBV29-1 to TRBJ2-1; D remains ambiguous. V was cut by 4 bases and J by 2 bases, with 9 bases left in between. Germline values: CDR1 SQVTM, CDR2 ANQGSEA. CDR3 length: 13 amino acids. CDR3 sequence: CSVAATAYNEQFF. In DNA form, the CDR3 reads TGCAGCGTTGCGGCTACTGCCTACAATGAGCAGTTCTTC.

This clone has just a few counts. The V and J genes are TRBV25-1 and TRBJ1-2, with D perhaps matching TRBD1 (6 bases). The germline V gene encodes CDR1 MGHDK and CDR2 SYGVNS. Deletions cut 7 bases from V and 7 bases from J, with 16 bases between. CDR3 length: 13 residues. The CDR3 DNA reads TGTGCCAGCACGGATTCAGGGGTGCGTGGCTACACCTTC. Amino acids: CASTDSGVRGYTF.

The genes are TRBV29-1 and TRBJ2-5, with a tentative D call TRBD1 (6 bases). This CDR3 has 14 residues. Germline-derived CDR1 and CDR2 are SQVTM and ANQGSEA. Trimming pared 3 bases from V and 4 bases from J, leaving 15 bases between. The chain's CDR3 is CSVDGSRGLETQYF. DNA of the CDR3: TGCAGCGTTGACGGTTCCAGGGGTCTAGAGACCCAGTACTTC.

This clone was counted a few times. The chain is built from TRBV29-1 and TRBJ2-1; 9 bases are shared with TRBD1. The CDR3 length is 13 residues. Per germline, CDR1 SQVTM and CDR2 ANQGSEA. V shed 4 bases and J 3 bases; nucleotides not matched to a gene: 1. Here the CDR3 DNA reads TGCAGCGTTGGGGACAGGGTCTACAATGAGCAGTTCTTC. Its protein is CSVGDRVYNEQFF.

This clone was recorded a few times. In the same sample, other DNA sequences code for this CDR3. This rearrangement joins TRBV28 to TRBJ1-1; 7 bases line up with TRBD1. Germline assignment: CDR1 MDHEN and CDR2 SYDVKM. The CDR3 runs to 13 residues. V lost 5 bases, J lost 3 bases, and 3 bases stayed unmatched. CDR3 sequence reads: CASSLDRYTEAFF. CDR3 nucleotides: TGTGCCAGCAGTCTGGACAGGTACACTGAAGCTTTCTTT. The full variable domain, its missing parts supplied by reference TRBV28 and TRBJ1-1, is DVKVTQSSRYLVKRTGEKVFLECVQDMDHENMFWYRQDPGLGLRLIYFSYDVKMKEKGDIPEGYSVSREKKERFSLILESASTNQTSMYLCASSLDRYTEAFFGQGTRLTVV.

This rearrangement joins TRBV29-1 to TRBJ2-7, with 9 bases aligning to TRBD1. Germline CDR1 reads SQVTM; CDR2 reads ANQGSEA. The length of the CDR3 is 12 residues. J was trimmed by 3 bases and V by 7 bases; bases with no gene match: 4. The CDR3 region is CSGGQGYYEQYF. CDR3 sequence (DNA): TGCAGCGGGGGACAGGGTTACTACGAGCAGTACTTC.

The rearrangement links TRBV5-4 to TRBJ2-1, with 8 bases lining up with TRBD2. The CDR3 consists of 14 residues. CDR1 and CDR2 (germline): SGHNT, YYREEE (reference sequence). Losses at the gene ends were 4 bases for V and 5 bases for J; bases not matched to a gene: 5. The CDR3 loop is CASSAAGVDNEQFF. CDR3 coding DNA: TGTGCCAGCAGCGCAGCGGGAGTGGACAATGAGCAGTTCTTC.

The chain has TRBV7-9 and TRBJ1-4; TRBD1 agrees at 7 bases. The germline CDR1 and CDR2 sequences are SEHNR and FQNEAQ (reference sequence). This CDR3 comprises 14 residues. Losses at the gene ends were 5 bases for V and 9 bases for J; bases not matched to a gene: 9. The CDR3 is CASSITGEPQKLFF. CDR3 DNA sequence: TGTGCCAGCAGCATTACAGGGGAACCCCAAAAACTGTTTTTT.

This clone came up a few times. The J gene is TRBJ2-7, the V gene TRBV16; maybe TRBD2 (5 bases). This CDR3 region has 13 residues. Trimming removed 0 bases from V and 2 bases from J, with 5 bases in between. Germline lookup yields CDR1 KGHSY and CDR2 FQNENV. The CDR3 loop is CASSQSAAYEQYF. CDR3 DNA: TGTGCCAGCAGCCAATCAGCGGCCTACGAGCAGTACTTC.

The chain carries TRBV5-1 and TRBJ2-7, with D maybe TRBD1 (6 bases). V was pared by 4 bases and J by 6 bases, with 14 bases between. This CDR3 spans 13 amino acids. From germline, CDR1 is SGHRS and CDR2 YFSETQ. In DNA, the CDR3 is TGCGCCAGCAGCCCTCGGACAGCCCGCGAGCAGTACTTC. It specifies CASSPRTAREQYF.

There are a few counts of this clone. The chain carries TRBV18 and TRBJ2-3; the match to TRBD2 covers 7 bases. The CDR3 is made up of 17 amino acids. The trim removed 2 bases at V and 0 bases at J, leaving 8 bases unmatched. The germline CDR1 and CDR2 sequences are KGHSH and LQKENI. The CDR3 sequence is CASSPADSGRSTDTQYF. CDR3 nucleotides: TGTGCCAGCTCACCAGCCGATAGCGGGCGCAGCACAGATACGCAGTATTTT.

This clone was seen only a few times. The rearrangement uses TRBV10-3 and TRBJ2-7, with 9 bases lining up with TRBD1. Trimming cost V 6 bases and J 0 bases; bases outside gene matches: 6. CDR3 length equals 15 residues. The germline CDR1 and CDR2 sequences are ENHRY and SYGVKD. The DNA of the CDR3 is TGTGCCATCAGCGCCGGGACAGGGTACTCCTACGAGCAGTACTTC. Amino acid sequence: CAISAGTGYSYEQYF.

The rearrangement uses TRBV6-5 and TRBJ2-7; D might be TRBD1 (5 bases). V was shortened by 0 bases and J by 1 base, with 10 bases between the two germline ends. Germline V gene data show CDR1 as MNHEY and CDR2 as SVGAGI. The CDR3 is made up of 15 amino acids. The CDR3 sequence is CASSYSVAGSYEQYF. CDR3 nucleotide sequence: TGTGCCAGCAGTTACTCGGTGGCAGGGTCCTACGAGCAGTACTTC.

V usage is TRBV29-1 and J usage is TRBJ1-5; D uncertain. V dropped 8 bases and J dropped 0 bases, with 11 bases sitting between them. The germline gives CDR1 SQVTM, CDR2 ANQGSEA. The length of the CDR3 is 13 residues. CDR3 loop: CSTQTDSNQPQHF. Written as DNA, the CDR3 is TGCAGCACGCAAACCGATAGCAATCAGCCCCAGCATTTT.

The chain has TRBV30 and TRBJ1-5; possibly TRBD1 for D (6 bases). V lost 4 bases to trimming and J lost 3 bases, with 13 bases between them. This CDR3 contains 14 residues. CDR1 is GTSNPN, CDR2 SVGIG, per germline (reference sequence). CDR3 residues: CAWTQQGANQPQHF. CDR3 nucleotide sequence: TGTGCCTGGACCCAACAGGGTGCCAATCAGCCCCAGCATTTT.

The V and J genes are TRBV25-1 and TRBJ2-7; D uncertain. Germline-derived CDR1 and CDR2 are MGHDK and SYGVNS. Between the trimmed V and J ends, which lost 6 bases and 4 bases, there was a span of 19 bases. The length of the CDR3 is 15 residues. The CDR3: CASRRVQTLTYEQYF. Here the CDR3 DNA reads TGTGCCAGCAGAAGGGTGCAGACACTAACATACGAGCAGTACTTC.

This clone was seen more than once but under ten times. This rearrangement joins TRBV28 to TRBJ2-1, with D hard to call. V dropped 2 bases and J dropped 1 base, with 12 bases sitting between them. This CDR3 is built from 16 residues. The V gene's germline CDR1 is MDHEN and CDR2 SYDVKM. CDR3 DNA: TGTGCCAGCAGTTTAATGGGCTTTGCGTCCTACAATGAGCAGTTCTTC. Translated: CASSLMGFASYNEQFF.

The table lists this clone with a few counts. The chain employs TRBV5-1 and TRBJ1-2, with D perhaps TRBD1 (6 bases). V dropped 4 bases and J dropped 4 bases, with 11 bases sitting between them. This CDR3 contains 13 residues. Germline lookup yields CDR1 SGHRS and CDR2 YFSETQ. The CDR3 protein is CASSPGTTYGYTF. The CDR3, as DNA: TGCGCCAGCAGCCCCGGGACAACCTATGGCTACACCTTC. Looking up the rest from reference TRBV5-1 and TRBJ1-2 gives the full variable domain: KAGVTQTPRYLIKTRGQQVTLSCSPISGHRSVSWYQQTPGQGLQFLFEYFSETQRNKGNFPGRFSGRQFSNSRSEMNVSTLELGDSALYLCASSPGTTYGYTFGSGTRLTVV.

The chain uses TRBV18 and TRBJ2-3; D gene ambiguous. V lost 1 base to trimming and J lost 5 bases, with 1 base between them. CDR3 length: 11 amino acids. CDR1 is KGHSH, CDR2 LQKENI, per germline. The CDR3 region is CASSPLDTQYF. In DNA, the CDR3 is TGTGCCAGCTCACCACTAGATACGCAGTATTTT.

The chain employs TRBV5-4 and TRBJ2-6, with D perhaps TRBD1 (5 bases). CDR1 and CDR2 (germline): SGHNT, YYREEE (reference sequence). The CDR3 has 18 amino acids. Trimming took off 2 bases at V and 0 bases at J, with 15 bases between the two ends. The CDR3 is CASSFRGTSVSGANVLTF. CDR3 sequence (DNA): TGTGCCAGCAGCTTTAGGGGCACAAGTGTCTCTGGGGCCAACGTCCTGACTTTC.

This clone has just a few counts. This chain joins TRBV30 and TRBJ2-3; unclear D gene. Germline assignment: CDR1 GTSNPN and CDR2 SVGIG (reference sequence). The CDR3 contains 13 residues. V dropped 8 bases and J dropped 4 bases, with 16 bases sitting between them. DNA of the CDR3: TGTGCCGCGGACCCTGTGGGTGCAGATACGCAGTATTTT. It specifies CAADPVGADTQYF.

V usage is TRBV7-9 and J usage is TRBJ2-2; maybe TRBD2 (6 bases). The CDR3 sequence is 11 residues long. Germline CDR1 and CDR2: SEHNR and FQNEAQ (reference sequence). Trimming pared 10 bases from V and 5 bases from J, leaving 8 bases between. CDR3 sequence (DNA): TGTGCCACGGGGGAAACCGGGGAGCTGTTTTTT. Translating gives CATGETGELFF.

This clone was detected only a few times. This chain links TRBV2 with TRBJ2-1; TRBD1 is a possible D gene (6 bases). The germline V gene has CDR1 SNHLY and CDR2 FYNNEI. V was clipped by 5 bases and J by 4 bases, with 9 bases between them. CDR3 length equals 13 residues. The CDR3 loop reads CASSQGNYNEQFF. CDR3 nucleotide sequence: TGTGCCAGCAGTCAGGGGAATTACAATGAGCAGTTCTTC. The full variable domain, in which reference TRBV2 and TRBJ2-1 provide the parts outside the CDR3, is EPEVTQTPSHQVTQMGQEVILRCVPISNHLYFYWYRQILGQKVEFLVSFYNNEISEKSEIFDDQFSVERPDGSNFTLKIRSTKLEDSAMYFCASSQGNYNEQFFGPGTRLTVL.

This clone was picked up a small number of times. This chain joins TRBV14 and TRBJ2-1, with no clear D. Germline-derived CDR1 and CDR2 are SGHDN and FVKESK. The CDR3 contains 16 residues. V was clipped by 1 base and J by 0 bases, with 10 bases between them. Here the CDR3 reads CASSQVGWSSYNEQFF. The CDR3 DNA reads TGTGCCAGCAGCCAAGTTGGGTGGAGCTCCTACAATGAGCAGTTCTTC.

This clone was detected only a few times. The chain couples TRBV7-8 to TRBJ2-3; TRBD1 agrees at 8 bases. The CDR3 runs to 14 residues. The trim removed 9 bases at V and 6 bases at J, leaving 11 bases unmatched. The germline V gene encodes CDR1 SGHVS and CDR2 FQNEAQ. CDR3 protein: CARGRQGAPDTQYF. The CDR3 coding sequence is TGTGCCAGGGGGAGGCAGGGGGCGCCCGATACGCAGTATTTT. Drawing the rest from reference TRBV7-8 and TRBJ2-3, the complete variable domain is GAGVSQSPRYKVAKRGQDVALRCDPISGHVSLFWYQQALGQGPEFLTYFQNEAQLDKSGLPSDRFFAERPEGSVSTLKIQRTQQEDSAVYLCARGRQGAPDTQYFGPGTRLTVL.

This clone appeared a few times. The gene calls are TRBV29-1 and TRBJ1-3, with 8 positions matching TRBD1. Germline CDR1 is SQVTM and CDR2 is ANQGSEA. After removal of 2 bases from V and 1 base from J, the junction contained 1 base not matched to a gene. This CDR3 is built from 14 residues. The DNA for the CDR3 is TGCAGCGTTGAAACAGGGGGATCTGGAAACACCATATATTTT. It is translated as CSVETGGSGNTIYF.